A single sample gave rise to the 11 T cell receptor beta chains below, sequenced in a study of neoadjuvant anti-PD-1 for oral cavity cancer. TCRdb's table, derived via immunoSEQ multiplex PCR, lists solely in-frame clones and lacks some. The repertoire includes about 81,000 clones, about four fifths of them detected once, and about 2.9% sits in the top ten. The starting material was PBMCs, obtained before nivolumab (anti-PD-1) treatment. All receptors come from a person aged 35-80 years with oral cavity squamous cell carcinoma.

This clone was seen a single time. V is TRBV29-1 and J is TRBJ1-5, with 8 positions matching TRBD1. This CDR3 has 11 amino acids. The ends lost 3 bases at V and 14 bases at J; junction bases unmatched: 6. The germline V gene encodes CDR1 SQVTM and CDR2 ANQGSEA. The CDR3 DNA is TGCAGCGTTGATATCGCGGGACAGGAGCATTTT. It yields the protein CSVDIAGQEHF.

The chain combines TRBV7-2 with TRBJ1-1; 7 bases are a match to TRBD1. CDR1 and CDR2 from the germline V gene are SGHTA and FQGNSA. The V and J ends lost 2 bases and 5 bases, in that order; junction bases with no gene match: 5. CDR3 size: 14 residues. CDR3 DNA sequence: TGTGCCAGCAGCTTAAAAGGGGGCGGGACTGAAGCTTTCTTT. Translating gives CASSLKGGGTEAFF. The full variable domain, completed using reference TRBV7-2 and TRBJ1-1, is GAGVSQSPSNKVTEKGKDVELRCDPISGHTALYWYRQSLGQGLEFLIYFQGNSAPDKSGLPSDRFSAERTGGSVSTLTIQRTQQEDSAVYLCASSLKGGGTEAFFGQGTRLTVV.

This clone was found once. V gene TRBV7-9 combines with J gene TRBJ2-7; 7 nucleotides align to TRBD2. CDR1 is SEHNR, CDR2 FQNEAQ, per germline (reference sequence). The CDR3 length is 13 residues. J lost 7 bases, V lost 1 base, and 4 bases had no gene match. This CDR3 is CASSLGLAGEQYF. For the CDR3, the DNA is TGTGCCAGCAGCTTAGGACTAGCTGGAGAGCAGTACTTC.

The V call is TRBV19, the J call TRBJ2-5; D is undetermined. The CDR3 extends over 12 amino acids. Trimming stripped 5 bases from V and 1 base from J, with 5 bases between. Germline V gives CDR1 LNHDA, CDR2 SQIVND (reference sequence). This chain's CDR3 is CASSSLQETQYF. In nucleotides, the CDR3 is TGTGCCAGTAGTTCCCTCCAAGAGACCCAGTACTTC.

The chain employs TRBV6-1 and TRBJ1-1, with D unresolved. Germline loops: CDR1 MNHNS, CDR2 SASEGT. The V gene lost 8 bases and the J gene lost 4 bases, with 14 bases spanning the gap. This CDR3 has 13 residues. This chain's CDR3 is CASRFSESTEAFF. In DNA form, the CDR3 reads TGTGCCAGCCGTTTCTCCGAGTCCACTGAAGCTTTCTTT.

The rearrangement joins TRBV27 to TRBJ1-5, with D possibly being TRBD1 (5 bases). The CDR3 sequence is 14 residues long. Trimming stripped 4 bases from V and 5 bases from J, with 12 bases between. In germline, CDR1 is MNHEY, CDR2 SMNVEV (reference sequence). The CDR3 sequence is CASSSGRDYQPQHF. CDR3 sequence (DNA): TGTGCCAGCAGTTCCGGCAGGGATTATCAGCCCCAGCATTTT.

In the case of this clone: Other DNA sequences from this sample encode an identical CDR3 as well. The J gene is TRBJ2-1, the V gene TRBV29-1, with D tentatively TRBD2 (6 bases). Germline loops: CDR1 SQVTM, CDR2 ANQGSEA. There are 13 residues in the CDR3. V was cut by 3 bases and J by 1 base, with 7 bases left in between. CDR3 sequence reads: CSVEGGSYNEQFF. The CDR3 bases are TGCAGCGTTGAGGGGGGATCCTACAATGAGCAGTTCTTC.

The genes are TRBV4-2 and TRBJ2-7; the D is unclear. V was trimmed by 0 bases and J by 2 bases, leaving 5 bases between them. Germline V lookup: CDR1 LGHNA, CDR2 YNFKEQ. This CDR3 is 13 amino acids long. CDR3 loop: CASSQEYAYEQYF. In DNA, the CDR3 is TGTGCCAGCAGCCAAGAATATGCCTACGAGCAGTACTTC.

CDR3 bases: TGTGCCAGCAGTACCCCGGGACAGGGAAGGTACGAGCAGTACTTC. Amino acid sequence: CASSTPGQGRYEQYF. V usage is TRBV28 and J usage is TRBJ2-7, with TRBD1 matching 9 bases. V dropped 5 bases and J dropped 4; count of bases not matched to a gene: 9. This CDR3 has 15 amino acids. Germline CDR1 reads MDHEN; CDR2 reads SYDVKM.

The chain employs TRBV14 and TRBJ2-2; possibly TRBD1 for D (5 bases). V lost 2 bases to trimming and J lost 5 bases, with 12 bases between them. The length of the CDR3 is 15 residues. Per the germline V gene, CDR1 is SGHDN and CDR2 is FVKESK. CDR3 coding DNA: TGTGCCAGCAGCCAAAGGGGCAGGGTAACCGGGGAGCTGTTTTTT. It translates to CASSQRGRVTGELFF.

The chain employs TRBV2 and TRBJ1-2; D unclear. Looked up from germline, CDR1 is SNHLY and CDR2 is FYNNEI. This CDR3 is 13 amino acids long. V gave up 6 bases and J gave up 1 base, with 9 bases separating them. The CDR3 spells CASSLDGNYGYTF. The CDR3 DNA follows: TGTGCCAGCAGCCTGGACGGTAACTATGGCTACACCTTC.